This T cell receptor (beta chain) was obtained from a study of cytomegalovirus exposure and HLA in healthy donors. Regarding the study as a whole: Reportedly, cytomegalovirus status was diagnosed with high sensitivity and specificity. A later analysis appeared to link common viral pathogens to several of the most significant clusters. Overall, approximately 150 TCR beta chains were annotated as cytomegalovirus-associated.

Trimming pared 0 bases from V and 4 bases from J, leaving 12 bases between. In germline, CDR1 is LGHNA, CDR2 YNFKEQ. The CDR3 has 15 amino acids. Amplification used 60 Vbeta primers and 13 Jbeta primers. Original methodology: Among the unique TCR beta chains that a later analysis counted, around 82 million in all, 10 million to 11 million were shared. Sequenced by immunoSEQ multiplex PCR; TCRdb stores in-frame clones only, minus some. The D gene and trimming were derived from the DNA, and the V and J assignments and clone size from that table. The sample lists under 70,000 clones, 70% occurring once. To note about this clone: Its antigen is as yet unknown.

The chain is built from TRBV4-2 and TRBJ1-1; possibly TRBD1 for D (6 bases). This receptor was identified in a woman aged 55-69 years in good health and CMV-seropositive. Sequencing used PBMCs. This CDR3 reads CASSQDRGASTEAFF. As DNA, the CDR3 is TGTGCCAGCAGCCAAGATCGGGGGGCGAGCACTGAAGCTTTCTTT.